The clone carrying this TCR beta chain was observed at least ten times. The sample originates from a study of spatial heterogeneity in lung cancer. TCRdb recomputed calls from the 5' RACE reads with MiXCR, one row per CDR3 protein. The table records about 32,000 distinct CDR3 sequences, 8.5% to 12% of them present only once. The time point denotes: blood at routine non-recurrence follow-up after resection. No cell sorting; template was whole RNA from tumor, lung tissue or PBMC. V was pared by 3 bases and J by 3 bases, with 11 bases between. CDR1 LGHNA and CDR2 YSLEER come from the germline V gene. The CDR3 covers 14 residues.

This sample comprised PBMCs, obtained at follow-up. This receptor was obtained from a female donor with early-stage non-small cell lung cancer. The chain carries TRBV4-3 and TRBJ2-5; a weak D match, TRBD2 (6 bases). CDR3 residues: CASSQNSGKETQYF. CDR3 sequence (DNA): TGCGCCAGCAGCCAGAATAGCGGTAAAGAGACCCAGTACTTC.